These 5 T cell receptor beta chains share one sample of origin, sequenced in a study of blood T cell repertoires in COVID-19. Clones were read by immunoSEQ multiplex PCR, and TCRdb kept only the in-frame ones, dropping some. The data contain roughly 290,000 clones, around 90% of them singletons. The sequencing sample was made of PBMCs or T cells enriched from blood (not recorded which). Source of these receptors: a woman aged 40-49 years who had recovered from COVID-19.

The V call is TRBV2, the J call TRBJ2-7; D possibly corresponds to TRBD2 (6 bases). Per the germline V gene, CDR1 is SNHLY and CDR2 is FYNNEI. The CDR3 sequence is 11 residues long. The ends were cut back, 4 bases at V and 6 bases at J, with 7 bases in the middle. CDR3 nucleotides: TGTGCCAGCAGTGGGAGGGCCGAGCAGTACTTC. As protein: CASSGRAEQYF.

The rearrangement uses TRBV7-2 and TRBJ2-4; 9 positions match TRBD2. This CDR3 is 18 amino acids long. V trimming: 1 base; J trimming: 2 bases; junction bases outside the gene matches: 9. The germline V gene has CDR1 SGHTA and CDR2 FQGNSA. The CDR3 reads CASSLDRSLAGSKNIQYF. The CDR3 DNA reads TGTGCCAGCAGCTTAGACCGGAGCCTAGCGGGATCCAAAAACATTCAGTACTTC.

This chain uses TRBV2 with TRBJ2-5; 10 nucleotides line up with TRBD2. The CDR3 has 15 residues. Germline V gene sequence: CDR1 SNHLY, CDR2 FYNNEI. J was trimmed by 4 bases and V by 3 bases; bases with no gene match: 5. CDR3 sequence (DNA): TGTGCCAGCAGTGAGCAGGTAGCGGGAGGAGAGACCCAGTACTTC. Translated, it gives CASSEQVAGGETQYF.

The chain carries TRBV2 and TRBJ1-1; 10 nucleotides agree with TRBD1. The V and J ends lost 4 bases and 5 bases, in that order; junction bases with no gene match: 1. This CDR3 spans 13 amino acids. CDR1 and CDR2 (germline): SNHLY, FYNNEI. This CDR3 is CASSGTGGTEAFF. The CDR3 DNA reads TGTGCCAGCAGTGGGACAGGGGGGACTGAAGCTTTCTTT. Full variable domain (remainder filled in from reference TRBV2 and TRBJ1-1): EPEVTQTPSHQVTQMGQEVILRCVPISNHLYFYWYRQILGQKVEFLVSFYNNEISEKSEIFDDQFSVERPDGSNFTLKIRSTKLEDSAMYFCASSGTGGTEAFFGQGTRLTVV.

This rearrangement joins TRBV20-1 to TRBJ1-3, with TRBD1 matching 7 bases. The germline gives CDR1 DFQATT, CDR2 SNEGSKA (reference sequence). This CDR3 has 15 amino acids. Germline trimming cut 3 bases from V and 4 bases from J; bases unmatched to any gene: 9. CDR3 coding DNA: TGCAGTGCTAGTGTACAGGGGTCGGGGGGAAACACCATATATTTT. Translating it yields CSASVQGSGGNTIYF.